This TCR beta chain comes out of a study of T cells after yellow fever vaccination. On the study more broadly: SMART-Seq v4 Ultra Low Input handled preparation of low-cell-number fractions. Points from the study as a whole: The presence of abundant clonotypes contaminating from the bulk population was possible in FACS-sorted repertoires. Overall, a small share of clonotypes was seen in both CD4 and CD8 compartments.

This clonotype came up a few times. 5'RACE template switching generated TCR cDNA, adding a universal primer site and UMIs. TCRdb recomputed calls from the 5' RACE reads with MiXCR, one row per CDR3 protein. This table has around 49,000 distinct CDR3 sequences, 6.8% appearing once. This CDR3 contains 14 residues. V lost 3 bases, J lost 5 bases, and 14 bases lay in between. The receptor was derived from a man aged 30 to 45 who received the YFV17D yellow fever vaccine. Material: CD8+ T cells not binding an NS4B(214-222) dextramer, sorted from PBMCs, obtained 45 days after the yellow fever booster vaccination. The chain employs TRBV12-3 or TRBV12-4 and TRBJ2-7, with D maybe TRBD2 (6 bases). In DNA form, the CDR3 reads TGTGCCAGCAGTTTGCCCGGGAGACCAAACGAGCAGTACTTC. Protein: CASSLPGRPNEQYF.